The entry below gives a single T cell receptor beta chain sequence along with its context. This sample was included in a study of blood T cell repertoires in COVID-19. The germline V gene has CDR1 MGHRA and CDR2 YSYEKL. V trimming: 4 bases; J trimming: 4 bases; junction bases outside the gene matches: 15. This CDR3 has 17 amino acids. The table came from immunoSEQ multiplex PCR; TCRdb's copy has only in-frame clones and leaves some out. The sample holds about 240,000 clones, more than 75% seen once. The sequencing input was peripheral blood. This sequence was found in a woman between 55 and 75 years old with active or convalescent COVID-19. V and J are TRBV4-1 and TRBJ2-7; 8 nucleotides match TRBD1. The DNA for the CDR3 is TGCGCCAGCAGCCCCCACCGGCTAGGGACAGGTCAATACGAGCAGTACTTC. This codes for CASSPHRLGTGQYEQYF.